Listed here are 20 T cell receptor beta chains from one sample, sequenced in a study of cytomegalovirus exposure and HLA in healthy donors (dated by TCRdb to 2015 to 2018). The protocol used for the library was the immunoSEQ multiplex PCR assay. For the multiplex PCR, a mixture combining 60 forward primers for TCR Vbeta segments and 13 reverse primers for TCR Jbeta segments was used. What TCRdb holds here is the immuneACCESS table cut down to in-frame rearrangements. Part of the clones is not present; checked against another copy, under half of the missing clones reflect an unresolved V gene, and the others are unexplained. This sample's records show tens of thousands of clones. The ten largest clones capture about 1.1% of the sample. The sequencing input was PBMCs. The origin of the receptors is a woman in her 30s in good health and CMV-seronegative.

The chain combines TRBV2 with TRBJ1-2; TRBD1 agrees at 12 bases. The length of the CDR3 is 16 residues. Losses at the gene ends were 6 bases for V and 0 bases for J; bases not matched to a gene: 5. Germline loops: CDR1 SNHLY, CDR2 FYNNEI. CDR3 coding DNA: TGTGCCAGCAGCCGCCGGGACAGGGGGCCTAACTATGGCTACACCTTC. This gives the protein CASSRRDRGPNYGYTF.

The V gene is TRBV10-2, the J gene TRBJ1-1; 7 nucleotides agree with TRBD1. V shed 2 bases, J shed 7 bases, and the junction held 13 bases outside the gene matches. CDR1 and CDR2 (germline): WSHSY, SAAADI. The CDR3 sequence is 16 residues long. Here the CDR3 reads CASSEQRTGYAGEAFF. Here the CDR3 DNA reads TGCGCCAGCAGTGAGCAAAGGACAGGATATGCTGGTGAAGCTTTCTTT.

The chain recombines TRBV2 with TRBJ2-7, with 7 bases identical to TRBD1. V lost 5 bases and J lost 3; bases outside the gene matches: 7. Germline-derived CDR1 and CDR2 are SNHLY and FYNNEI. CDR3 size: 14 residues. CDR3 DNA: TGTGCCAGCAGTCCGTCCAGGGGGAACTACGAGCAGTACTTC. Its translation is CASSPSRGNYEQYF.

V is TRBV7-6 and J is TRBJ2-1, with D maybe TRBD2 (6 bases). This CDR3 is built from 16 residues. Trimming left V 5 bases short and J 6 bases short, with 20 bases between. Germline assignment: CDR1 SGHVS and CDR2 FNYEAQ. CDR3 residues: CASSPLGGSGSNEQFF. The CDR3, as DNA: TGTGCCAGCAGCCCCCTGGGGGGTAGCGGTAGCAATGAGCAGTTCTTC.

CDR3 protein: CASSMGLAGGREQYF. The CDR3 coding sequence is TGTGCCAGCAGTATGGGACTAGCGGGGGGCCGGGAGCAGTACTTC. The chain carries TRBV2 and TRBJ2-7, with 15 bases fitting TRBD2. CDR3 length equals 15 residues. CDR1 and CDR2 from the germline V gene are SNHLY and FYNNEI. Trimming removed 5 bases from V and 7 bases from J; junction bases left unmatched: 6.

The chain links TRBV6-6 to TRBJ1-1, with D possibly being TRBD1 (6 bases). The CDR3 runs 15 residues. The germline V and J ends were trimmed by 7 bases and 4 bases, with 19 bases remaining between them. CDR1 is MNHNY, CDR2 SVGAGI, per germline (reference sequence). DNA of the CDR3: TGTGCCAGCACCAAGGGGGTATTGGCGGCCACTGAAGCTTTCTTT. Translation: CASTKGVLAATEAFF.

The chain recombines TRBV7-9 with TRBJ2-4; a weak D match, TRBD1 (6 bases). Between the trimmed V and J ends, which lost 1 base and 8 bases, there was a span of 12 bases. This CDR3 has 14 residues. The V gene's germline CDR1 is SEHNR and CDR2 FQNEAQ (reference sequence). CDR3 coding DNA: TGTGCCAGCAGCTTAGGGACAGTTGCCCACATTCAGTACTTC. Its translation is CASSLGTVAHIQYF.

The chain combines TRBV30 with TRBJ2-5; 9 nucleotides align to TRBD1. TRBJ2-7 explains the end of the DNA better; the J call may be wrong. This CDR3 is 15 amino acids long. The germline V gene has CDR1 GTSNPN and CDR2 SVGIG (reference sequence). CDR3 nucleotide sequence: TGTGCCTGGAGTCCACCGGGACAGGGAGGCTACGAGCAGTACTTC. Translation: CAWSPPGQGGYEQYF.

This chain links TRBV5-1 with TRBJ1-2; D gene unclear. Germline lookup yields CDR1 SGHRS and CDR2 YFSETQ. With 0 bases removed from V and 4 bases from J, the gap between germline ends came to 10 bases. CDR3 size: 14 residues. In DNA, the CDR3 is TGCGCCAGCAGCTTGGGGGGAGGCCCCTATGGCTACACCTTC. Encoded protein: CASSLGGGPYGYTF.

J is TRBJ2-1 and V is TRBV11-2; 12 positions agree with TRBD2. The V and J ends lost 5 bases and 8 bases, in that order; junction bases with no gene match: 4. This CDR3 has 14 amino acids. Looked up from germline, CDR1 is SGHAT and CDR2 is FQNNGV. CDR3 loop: CASSLAGGSHEQFF. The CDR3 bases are TGTGCCAGCAGCCTAGCGGGAGGGAGCCATGAGCAGTTCTTC.

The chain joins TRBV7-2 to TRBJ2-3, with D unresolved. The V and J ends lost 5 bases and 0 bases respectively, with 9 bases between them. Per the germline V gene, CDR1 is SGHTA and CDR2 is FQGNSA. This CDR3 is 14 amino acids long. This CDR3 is CASSPWLSTDTQYF. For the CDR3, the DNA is TGTGCCAGCAGCCCTTGGCTCAGCACAGATACGCAGTATTTT.

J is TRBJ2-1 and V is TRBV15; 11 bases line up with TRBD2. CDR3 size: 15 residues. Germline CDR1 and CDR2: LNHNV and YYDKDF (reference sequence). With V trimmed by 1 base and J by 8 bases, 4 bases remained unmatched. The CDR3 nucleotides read TGTGCCACCAGCAGAGGGGGACTAGCGGCCGATGAGCAGTTCTTC. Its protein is CATSRGGLAADEQFF.

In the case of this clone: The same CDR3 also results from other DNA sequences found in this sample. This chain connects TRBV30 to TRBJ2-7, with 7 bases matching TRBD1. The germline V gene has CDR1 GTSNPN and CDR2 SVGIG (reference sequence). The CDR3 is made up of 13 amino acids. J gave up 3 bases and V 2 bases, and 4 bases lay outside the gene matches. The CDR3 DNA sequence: TGTGCCTGGAGTCGAAGGGGGCTCTACGAGCAGTACTTC. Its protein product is CAWSRRGLYEQYF.

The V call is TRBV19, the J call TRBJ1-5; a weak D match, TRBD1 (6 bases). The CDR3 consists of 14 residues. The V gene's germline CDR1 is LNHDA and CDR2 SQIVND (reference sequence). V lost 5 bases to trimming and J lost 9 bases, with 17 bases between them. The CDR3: CASSPLDRLRPQHF. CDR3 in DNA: TGTGCCAGTAGTCCTTTGGACAGACTTCGGCCCCAGCATTTT.

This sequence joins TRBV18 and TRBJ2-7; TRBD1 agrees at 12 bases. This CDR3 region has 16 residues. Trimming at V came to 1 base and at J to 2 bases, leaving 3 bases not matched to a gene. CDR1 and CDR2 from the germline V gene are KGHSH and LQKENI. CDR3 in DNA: TGTGCCAGCTCACCACTGGGGACAGGGGGCGCCTACGAGCAGTACTTC. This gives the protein CASSPLGTGGAYEQYF. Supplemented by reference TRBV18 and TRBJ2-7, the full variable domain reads NAGVMQNPRHLVRRRGQEARLRCSPMKGHSHVYWYRQLPEEGLKFMVYLQKENIIDESGMPKERFSAEFPKEGPSILRIQQVVRGDSAAYFCASSPLGTGGAYEQYFGPGTRLTVT.

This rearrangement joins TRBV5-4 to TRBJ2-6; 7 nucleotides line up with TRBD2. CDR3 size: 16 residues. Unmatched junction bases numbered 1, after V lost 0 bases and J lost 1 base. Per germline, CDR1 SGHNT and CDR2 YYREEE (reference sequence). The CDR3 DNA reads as TGTGCCAGCAGCTTGGGGGGGGGTTCTGGGGCCAACGTCCTGACTTTC. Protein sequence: CASSLGGGSGANVLTF.

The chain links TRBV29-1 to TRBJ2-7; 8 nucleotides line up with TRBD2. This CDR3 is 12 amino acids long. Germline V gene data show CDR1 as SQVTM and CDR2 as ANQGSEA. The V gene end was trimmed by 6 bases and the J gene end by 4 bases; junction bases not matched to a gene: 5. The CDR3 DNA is TGCAGCGTAACTAGCGGTCCTTACGAGCAGTACTTC. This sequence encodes CSVTSGPYEQYF.

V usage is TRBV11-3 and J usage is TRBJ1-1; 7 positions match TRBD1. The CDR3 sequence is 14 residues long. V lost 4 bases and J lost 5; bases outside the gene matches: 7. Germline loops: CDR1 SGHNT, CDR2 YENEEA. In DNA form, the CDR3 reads TGTGCCAGCAGCTCGCAAAGGGGGCTTACTGAAGCTTTCTTT. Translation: CASSSQRGLTEAFF.

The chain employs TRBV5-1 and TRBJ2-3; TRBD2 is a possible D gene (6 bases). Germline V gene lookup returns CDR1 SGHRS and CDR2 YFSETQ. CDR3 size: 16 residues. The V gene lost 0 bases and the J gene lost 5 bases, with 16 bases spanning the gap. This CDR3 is CASSLAGFRGGDTQYF. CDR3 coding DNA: TGCGCCAGCAGCTTGGCGGGCTTCCGGGGAGGAGATACGCAGTATTTT.

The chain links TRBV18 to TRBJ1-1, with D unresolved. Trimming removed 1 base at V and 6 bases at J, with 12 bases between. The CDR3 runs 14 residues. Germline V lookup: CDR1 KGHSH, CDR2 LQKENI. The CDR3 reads CASSPLDLGAEAFF. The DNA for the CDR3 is TGTGCCAGCTCACCACTTGACTTAGGCGCTGAAGCTTTCTTT.